This entry lists 25 T cell receptor beta chains sequenced from one sample in a study of vaccination effects on CD4 cells after COVID-19. Their cognate antigens are unknown. ViraFEST used viral peptide pools to expand antigen-specific CD4+ T cells before sequencing. Isolating CD4+ T cells followed about 10 days of culture. It was between March and December 2020 that the person had a SARS-CoV-2 infection confirmed by PCR. Clones were read by immunoSEQ multiplex PCR, and TCRdb kept only the in-frame ones, dropping some. This sample has tens of thousands of clones; 65% to 75% occur once, and the top ten carry around 28%. The material sequenced was CD4+ T cells from PBMCs cultured with a peptide pool, taken before COVID-19 vaccination. These receptors were collected from a human donor who had a prior SARS-CoV-2 infection.

This chain uses TRBV19 with TRBJ1-3; D might be TRBD1 (5 bases). V lost 2 bases and J lost 2, with 13 bases in between. Germline V lookup: CDR1 LNHDA, CDR2 SQIVND (reference sequence). The CDR3 is 16 residues long. CDR3 nucleotides: TGTGCCAGTAGTATATCGGGGGTGGGTGCTGGAAACACCATATATTTT. Its protein product is CASSISGVGAGNTIYF.

This chain joins TRBV24-1 and TRBJ2-3; 7 nucleotides agree with TRBD1. Germline lookup yields CDR1 KGHDR and CDR2 SFDVKD. This CDR3 has 17 amino acids. The V segment lost 2 bases and the J segment 1 base; nucleotides outside the gene matches: 8. The CDR3 DNA reads TGTGCCACCAGTGATTATGTACAGGGGTTAGGCACAGATACGCAGTATTTT. Translated: CATSDYVQGLGTDTQYF.

This clone was counted once. The sample has other DNA sequences that encode this CDR3 too. The rearrangement uses TRBV18 and TRBJ2-1; perhaps D is TRBD1 or TRBD2 (5 bases each). V was cut by 2 bases and J by 0 bases, with 5 bases left in between. This CDR3 is 14 amino acids long. Germline V CDR1 and CDR2: KGHSH, LQKENI. CDR3 sequence: CASSPGGSYNEQFF. Written as DNA, the CDR3 is TGTGCCAGCTCACCAGGGGGCTCCTACAATGAGCAGTTCTTC.

Relative to its sample, this clone is medium-sized (0.01 to 0.1%). The genes are TRBV5-5 and TRBJ1-1, with a weak D call TRBD1 (5 bases). Per germline, CDR1 SGHKS and CDR2 YYEKEE (reference sequence). The CDR3 is 15 residues long. The germline V and J ends were trimmed by 0 bases and 4 bases, with 13 bases remaining between them. CDR3 nucleotide sequence: TGTGCCAGCAGCTTGGAATGGGGCGGGGGCACTGAAGCTTTCTTT. This gives the protein CASSLEWGGGTEAFF.

The rearrangement joins TRBV6-6 to TRBJ1-3, with no clear D. The germline gives CDR1 MNHNY, CDR2 SVGAGI (reference sequence). This CDR3 region has 13 residues. The germline V and J ends were trimmed by 2 bases and 6 bases, with 8 bases remaining between them. Here the CDR3 reads CASSYLAENTIYF. The CDR3 region has the DNA TGTGCCAGCAGTTACCTCGCGGAAAACACCATATATTTT.

The chain is built from TRBV11-3 and TRBJ2-1; 14 nucleotides agree with TRBD2. The germline V gene has CDR1 SGHNT and CDR2 YENEEA. This CDR3 comprises 17 residues. V lost 4 bases to trimming and J lost 7 bases; unmatched junction nucleotides: 9. CDR3 residues: CASSSGGGLAGVNEQFF. CDR3 bases: TGTGCCAGCAGCTCGGGGGGGGGACTAGCGGGAGTAAATGAGCAGTTCTTC.

The chain joins TRBV5-1 to TRBJ2-7, with TRBD2 as a possible D gene (5 bases). The germline CDR1 and CDR2 sequences are SGHRS and YFSETQ. Trimming removed 4 bases at V and 3 bases at J, with 20 bases between. This CDR3 comprises 16 residues. For the CDR3, the DNA is TGCGCCAGCAGCGACCCGAAACTAGTTTCTGGCTACGAGCAGTACTTC. Its translation: CASSDPKLVSGYEQYF.

The V and J genes are TRBV7-8 and TRBJ1-6; weak D call: TRBD1 (6 bases). V lost 0 bases, J lost 11 bases, and 20 bases lay in between. The CDR3 covers 17 residues. Germline V CDR1 and CDR2: SGHVS, FQNEAQ. The CDR3 protein is CASSLAGGGSFSAPLHF. The DNA for the CDR3 is TGTGCCAGCAGCTTAGCGGGGGGGGGCTCCTTTTCGGCACCCCTCCACTTT.

The gene calls are TRBV11-2 and TRBJ1-6; no firm D call. Trimming pared 5 bases from V and 7 bases from J, leaving 18 bases between. CDR1 is SGHAT and CDR2 is FQNNGV in the germline V gene. This CDR3 has 16 amino acids. Here the CDR3 reads CASSVLRSGGNSPLHF. The CDR3 DNA follows: TGTGCCAGCAGCGTCCTTCGATCGGGTGGCAATTCACCCCTCCACTTT. The complete variable domain, with remaining parts taken from reference TRBV11-2 and TRBJ1-6, reads EAGVAQSPRYKIIEKRQSVAFWCNPISGHATLYWYQQILGQGPKLLIQFQNNGVVDDSQLPKDRFSAERLKGVDSTLKIQPAKLEDSAVYLCASSVLRSGGNSPLHFGNGTRLTVT.

V and J are TRBV19 and TRBJ2-1; 7 bases fit TRBD2. The CDR3 runs 19 residues. Trimming removed 5 bases from V and 2 bases from J; junction bases left unmatched: 18. Germline loops: CDR1 LNHDA, CDR2 SQIVND (reference sequence). CDR3 protein: CASSASGLYPKSPYNEQFF. CDR3 nucleotide sequence: TGTGCCAGTAGTGCTAGCGGCCTCTACCCCAAAAGTCCCTACAATGAGCAGTTCTTC.

V is TRBV10-3 and J is TRBJ1-4; D uncertain. V dropped 6 bases and J dropped 5 bases, with 13 bases sitting between them. The CDR3 length is 14 residues. Germline CDR1 reads ENHRY; CDR2 reads SYGVKD. CDR3 in DNA: TGTGCCATCAGATCCGGAGGCCAAAATGAAAAACTGTTTTTT. It yields the protein CAIRSGGQNEKLFF.

The rearrangement uses TRBV10-3 and TRBJ1-5; the D is unclear. Trimming shortened V by 3 bases and J by 5 bases, and 8 bases separated the two germline ends. CDR1 and CDR2 from the germline V gene are ENHRY and SYGVKD. The CDR3 sequence is 13 residues long. CDR3 in DNA: TGTGCCATCAGTGATATCGTTTATCAGCCCCAGCATTTT. Translated: CAISDIVYQPQHF.

The chain links TRBV6-5 to TRBJ1-4; 8 positions agree with TRBD1. The germline CDR1 and CDR2 sequences are MNHEY and SVGAGI. The trim removed 7 bases at V and 2 bases at J, leaving 3 bases unmatched. The CDR3 sequence is 14 residues long. The CDR3 DNA reads as TGTGCCAGCAATCAGGGGGCGACTAATGAAAAACTGTTTTTT. It is translated as CASNQGATNEKLFF.

CDR3 in amino acids: CAWSVGNTIYF. In DNA form, the CDR3 reads TGTGCCTGGAGTGTAGGAAACACCATATATTTT. This sequence joins TRBV30 and TRBJ1-3; no clear D gene. V lost 0 bases and J 4 bases, leaving 1 base between the germline ends. Germline CDR1 GTSNPN, CDR2 SVGIG (reference sequence). This CDR3 has 11 amino acids.

V gene TRBV4-2 combines with J gene TRBJ2-2; possibly TRBD2 for D (6 bases). Germline CDR1 reads LGHNA; CDR2 reads YNFKEQ. V was shortened by 1 base and J by 5 bases, with 14 bases between the two germline ends. This CDR3 contains 16 residues. The CDR3 DNA follows: TGTGCCAGCAGCCAAGTTCATGGGGGGATGACCGGGGAGCTGTTTTTT. This translates into CASSQVHGGMTGELFF.

The chain links TRBV27 to TRBJ2-4; D not resolved. Trimming cost V 5 bases and J 8 bases, with 22 bases left between them. The CDR3 is 16 residues long. Looked up from germline, CDR1 is MNHEY and CDR2 is SMNVEV (reference sequence). CDR3 bases: TGTGCCAGCAGTCCCCTTTTGGCAAATAGTTTGGACATTCAGTACTTC. Its protein product is CASSPLLANSLDIQYF.

The chain couples TRBV6-5 to TRBJ1-1; TRBD1 matches 7 bases. Germline lookup yields CDR1 MNHEY and CDR2 SVGAGI. J was trimmed by 4 bases and V by 7 bases; bases with no gene match: 9. This CDR3 has 14 amino acids. The CDR3 spells CASTKGGASTEAFF. CDR3 nucleotides: TGTGCCAGCACTAAAGGGGGCGCGTCCACTGAAGCTTTCTTT.

The V gene is TRBV7-2, the J gene TRBJ2-7; 10 bases line up with TRBD1. J lost 7 bases, V lost 5 bases, and 8 bases had no gene match. The germline gives CDR1 SGHTA, CDR2 FQGNSA. The CDR3 runs to 14 residues. The CDR3 bases are TGTGCCAGCAGCCTTGGGACAGGGGCGGGGGAGCAGTACTTC. Protein: CASSLGTGAGEQYF.

This clone was detected a few times. The V and J genes are TRBV4-1 and TRBJ2-2; D gene uncertain. CDR3 length: 16 residues. Trimming shortened V by 1 base and J by 1 base, and 10 bases separated the two germline ends. Germline V gene lookup returns CDR1 MGHRA and CDR2 YSYEKL. CDR3 sequence reads: CASSQAPWRNTGELFF. In nucleotides, the CDR3 is TGCGCCAGCAGCCAAGCCCCGTGGAGGAACACCGGGGAGCTGTTTTTT.

This rearrangement joins TRBV7-3 to TRBJ1-5; no clear D gene. The CDR3 covers 16 residues. The V end lost 10 bases, the J end lost 1 base, and 20 bases lay between the germline ends. The germline V gene encodes CDR1 SGHTA and CDR2 FQGTGA. CDR3 bases: TGTGCCACCCGGGTAGGCTGGGCTATAAGCAATCAGCCCCAGCATTTT. Translating it yields CATRVGWAISNQPQHF.

J is TRBJ2-2 and V is TRBV28; no clear D gene. This CDR3 region has 16 residues. With 2 bases removed from V and 3 bases from J, the gap between germline ends came to 13 bases. Germline CDR1 reads MDHEN; CDR2 reads SYDVKM. The CDR3 nucleotides read TGTGCCAGCAGTTTACCTCATTTAGCAGACACCGGGGAGCTGTTTTTT. It yields the protein CASSLPHLADTGELFF.

The gene calls are TRBV2 and TRBJ2-1; unclear D gene. The germline CDR1 and CDR2 sequences are SNHLY and FYNNEI. V was pared by 8 bases and J by 0 bases, with 5 bases between. The CDR3 has 12 residues. The DNA of the CDR3 is TGTGCCAGCGATAGCTCCTACAATGAGCAGTTCTTC. It yields the protein CASDSSYNEQFF.

The gene calls are TRBV3-1 (or the pseudogene TRBV3-2) and TRBJ1-1; D not resolved. The V gene's germline CDR1 is LGHDT and CDR2 YNNKEL (reference sequence). The CDR3 has 14 residues. Trimming removed 1 base at V and 2 bases at J, with 8 bases between. The DNA for the CDR3 is TGTGCCAGCAGCCAAGCTCTACAAAACACTGAAGCTTTCTTT. It yields the protein CASSQALQNTEAFF.

This chain uses TRBV2 with TRBJ2-5; 9 bases are shared with TRBD1. The germline V gene encodes CDR1 SNHLY and CDR2 FYNNEI. The trim removed 4 bases at V and 4 bases at J, leaving 7 bases unmatched. The CDR3 contains 15 residues. CDR3 sequence reads: CASSVVLGQGETQYF. The CDR3 nucleotides are TGTGCCAGCAGTGTGGTTTTGGGACAGGGAGAGACCCAGTACTTC. Full variable domain (outside the CDR3, taken from reference TRBV2 and TRBJ2-5): EPEVTQTPSHQVTQMGQEVILRCVPISNHLYFYWYRQILGQKVEFLVSFYNNEISEKSEIFDDQFSVERPDGSNFTLKIRSTKLEDSAMYFCASSVVLGQGETQYFGPGTRLLVL.

The chain couples TRBV11-2 to TRBJ2-7, with 7 bases matching TRBD1. This CDR3 has 13 amino acids. Trimming cost V 5 bases and J 3 bases; bases outside gene matches: 4. CDR1 is SGHAT, CDR2 FQNNGV, per germline. CDR3 loop: CASSTRDSYEQYF. The CDR3 DNA reads as TGTGCCAGCAGCACAAGGGACAGCTACGAGCAGTACTTC.